This record covers a single T cell receptor (beta chain). Its cognate antigen is unknown. Each subset's genomic DNA was split evenly across several immunoSEQ plates. Assay used: immunoSEQ multiplex PCR; TCRdb lists only in-frame clones, some missing. The profile shows more than 1.2 million clones, about 98.5% of them singletons. The source of the sample is a study of shared clonotypes between healthy human individuals. Study context: Donors consisted of two women and a few men between 18 and 49.

Study results and limitations: Sampling was confined to blood; repertoires within tissues likely differ.

The CDR3 extends over 17 amino acids. V was pared by 6 bases and J by 1 base, with 15 bases of the junction left unmatched. Germline V lookup: CDR1 SGHAT, CDR2 FQNNGV. V and J are TRBV11-2 and TRBJ2-7, with 7 bases matching TRBD2. The clonotype comes from a man aged 30-40 years in good health. Sequencing was performed on naive CD4+ T cells sorted from blood. The subset is: CD45RA+ positively selected. CDR3 bases: TGTGCCAGCAGAAGTGGCGTCGGCGGGAGTAGGTCCTACGAGCAGTACTTC. It codes for CASRSGVGGSRSYEQYF. The whole variable domain, remainder taken from reference TRBV11-2 and TRBJ2-7, is EAGVAQSPRYKIIEKRQSVAFWCNPISGHATLYWYQQILGQGPKLLIQFQNNGVVDDSQLPKDRFSAERLKGVDSTLKIQPAKLEDSAVYLCASRSGVGGSRSYEQYFGPGTRLTVT.